This T cell receptor (beta chain) was retrieved from a study of cytomegalovirus exposure and HLA in healthy donors (dated by TCRdb to 2016 to 2017). About the study as a whole: An earlier analysis of some 550 of the donors reported 250 to 300 Gb of sequence data and 117 million unique TCR beta sequences from 150 million to 200 million T cells. In an earlier analysis of 587 of the donors, high-throughput TCR beta sequencing was used to judge whether each TCR beta V gene segment behaved as functional or pseudogenic. Around 330 gigabases of sequencing data and around 85 million unique TCR sequences made up an early release that covered 500 to 650 HLA-typed donors. Among 300 to 500 genotyped donors of the cohort, an average of approximately 240,000 unique TCR beta nucleotide sequences was sequenced per donor, of which roughly 18% were non-productive. Both class I and class II loci were covered by HLA typing, at four-digit resolution. To predict cytomegalovirus infection status, the study brought together high-throughput TCR immunosequencing, statistical association of individual TCRs with disease status, and machine learning. A separate validation cohort of about 110 different subjects was used in addition to the 666-subject first cohort. The number of donors typed differed by locus, with about 629-630 for A, B, C, DRB1 and DQB1, around 500 for DQA1, over 600 for DPA1, and approximately 470 for DPB1. Every discovery cohort repertoire had been produced on one sequencing platform. Roughly five DR-DQ haplotypes were treated as single units for association and clustering because of strong linkage in the cohort. A later analysis re-examined previously published TCR beta repertoires from about 700 donors and added high-resolution HLA genotyping to investigate patterns of TCR occurrence. Rather than using new phenotypic data, the later analysis identified candidate immune exposures from TCR beta sequences and from how often those sequences occurred across donors. A later genetic analysis used genome-wide SNP genotypes for about three fifths of the 666 donors, treating that subset as a discovery cohort. The study profiled the T cell repertoires of hundreds of subjects by immunosequencing and related them to cytomegalovirus serostatus. Donor age, sex, ethnicity and CMV serostatus were collected together with the repertoire data. The genetic ancestry cluster associated with self-reported Caucasian donors included about 84% of the roughly 360 genotyped donors. The study was designed to test whether signatures of past pathogen exposure could be identified by cataloging public T cell receptors.

The cohort consisted of some 670 healthy bone marrow donors. At the time of sampling, all cohort members were nominally healthy, though unrecorded immune exposures were likely present. The donor was CMV seronegative and was included in the group of about 400 seronegative cohort members. A peripheral blood sample was provided by each donor, and peripheral blood mononuclear cells were used for TCR beta sequencing. Genomic DNA extraction from the blood cell samples was performed with the Qiagen DNeasy Blood Extraction Kit. Preparation of the library involved the immunoSEQ multiplex PCR assay. For the multiplex PCR, a mixture combining 60 forward primers for TCR Vbeta segments and 13 reverse primers for TCR Jbeta segments was used. The CDR3 region of rearranged TCR beta genes was amplified from genomic DNA by a multiplex PCR assay. On the Illumina HiSeq System, the amplified TCR beta libraries were sequenced as 87-base-pair reads. Concerning the study's data processing: A later analysis counted tens of millions of unique TCR beta chains across the roughly 700 repertoires, and 9.5 million to 11 million of these chains were shared by at least two donors. A nearest-neighbor algorithm error-corrected the raw reads and collapsed the reads into unique sequences, merging closely related sequences to remove PCR and sequencing errors. CDR3 sequences were aligned to IMGT reference sequences to assign V, D and J gene segments. Each retained sequence needed at least a six-nucleotide match to both a V gene segment and a J gene segment. A rearrangement was called productive if the CDR3 had no stop codons and remained in frame with V and J, and every other rearrangement was called non-productive. Following IMGT convention, CDR3 was defined as the stretch from the second conserved V-encoded cysteine up to the conserved J-encoded phenylalanine. The earlier analysis of some 580 of the donors excluded any sequence lacking an unambiguous match to a single V gene segment. An earlier analysis of several hundred of the donors called V segments functional above 56.7% productive rearrangements and segregating when the between-donor standard deviation exceeded 5%. A statistical classification framework was built to diagnose cytomegalovirus status from the catalog of TCR beta chain sequences. A later analysis assigned V and J genes by comparing TCR nucleotide sequences with IMGT/GENE-DB human TR gene sequences. Using the TCRdist pipeline, a later analysis assigned CDR3 sequences along with most-parsimonious VDJ recombination scenarios. In a later analysis, each TCR beta chain was defined by its CDR3 amino acid sequence together with its V-gene family, and reads lacking a unique V-gene family were excluded. As a way to deal with suspected cross-contamination and a sequencing artifact, a later analysis dropped 640 or so nucleotide sequences that were highly shared and had low generation probability. For each public chain, a later analysis derived a clonal expansion index from normalized ranks of inferred template counts within each repertoire. In a later analysis, generation probabilities were computed using a VDJ recombination model fitted to out-of-frame rearrangements, and the results were checked against IGoR. In a later analysis, TCR-TCR, TCR-HLA and TCR-CMV co-occurrence was scored with hypergeometric tests, and a repertoire-size bias correction was applied to TCR pairs. In a later analysis, false discovery rates were estimated by permuting HLA or CMV assignments 20 times. In a later analysis, co-occurring TCRs were grouped using DBSCAN, with TCRdist sequence similarity added in when clustering inside HLA-allele-positive subsets. Co-occurrence clustering excluded repertoires with fewer than 30,000 or more than 120,000 public chains, plus five with anomalous nucleotide sharing. TCRdb mirrors the immuneACCESS table, restricted to in-frame sequences. Some clones are absent from its copies; in checked studies, under half trace to an unresolved V gene, and the reason for the others is unknown. V and J calls and clone size are those listed in that table; D and trimming were worked out from the DNA. The sample table lists approximately 140,000 clones, about 76% of them with a count of one. The biggest ten clones account for about 0.63% of the sample.

Turning to this clone: Its antigen is still unknown. Nothing much larger sits one base from this clone, and base qualities are not available.

The paper as a whole reports these results and caveats: The only immune exposure information available for the cohort was CMV serostatus. The earlier analysis of approximately 540 of the donors excluded about 16 rarely observed V segments, including chromosome 9 orphons, because counts were too low. In the study, about 150 TCR beta chains were listed as associated with cytomegalovirus. A group of highly shared sequence variants was considered likely to be a technical artifact of the sequencing pipeline. An association between a missense DCLRE1C variant and V-gene and J-gene trimming of TCR beta chains was found in a later genetic analysis and replicated in an independent cohort. In a later analysis, 16,951 TCR beta sequences were associated with specific HLA alleles at a false discovery rate of 0.05. Across donors, most TCR sequences were observed very rarely, whereas some public TCRs were present in many individuals. A further reported finding was that TCR beta sequences accurately predicted the HLA-A and HLA-B alleles for most subjects in the first cohort. Because the 87-base-pair reads could not distinguish some IMGT-functional V segments, including TRBV6-2 and TRBV6-3, those segments were excluded. In both the original and validation cohorts, the classifier was reported to diagnose cytomegalovirus status with high specificity and sensitivity. In this cohort, only TCR beta chains were sequenced, and detectable features were limited by the absence of alpha or paired-chain data. Presence/absence analyses assumed roughly uniform sequencing depth across donors, an assumption that may not hold. In vitro tests confirmed that a few of the cytomegalovirus-associated TCR beta chains recognize cytomegalovirus antigens. Assigning TCR associations to individual alleles was difficult when HLA alleles, especially DR and DQ, strongly co-occurred. In an earlier analysis of some 640 of the donors, most TCR beta V segments were observed in productive rearrangements about 90% or about 30% of the time, broadly matching IMGT annotations. Because HLA typing was unavailable for some donors at each locus, only the typed subset was used in association tests. Linkage disequilibrium might explain the correlated functional status among segregating V segments, but an unknown experimental factor could not be excluded. According to a later genetic analysis, donors in an Asian-associated ancestry cluster had fewer N-insertions in productive TCRs than the roughly 670-donor mean. Most CMV-associated TCR beta chains appeared to be HLA-restricted in a later analysis, and the HLA associations seemed to be driven largely by CMV exposure. A later analysis found that HLA-associated TCR beta chains were more clonally expanded and had lower generation probabilities than equally common non-associated chains. A later analysis reported that several top co-occurrence clusters appeared linked to parvovirus B19, influenza, CMV and Epstein-Barr virus. In a later analysis, the rate of TCR association differed among HLA loci, with DRB1 alleles having the most associated TCRs and HLA-C alleles having the fewest. It was suggested by the authors that the approach could potentially be generalized to other disease states and immunological phenotypes.

V is clipped by 2 bases and J by 5 bases, and the sequence between their germline boundaries is 7 bases long. Inclusive of the bounding cysteine and phenylalanine, the CDR3 is 13 residues long. Only CDR3 DNA remains: 39 bases, in frame from the first base. CDR1 and CDR2 are drawn from the germline V gene: MNHNS, SASEGT. The TCR originated in a man aged 18 to 29 in good health and CMV-seronegative. The sequencing sample was made of PBMCs. The V and J segments used are TRBV6-1 and TRBJ1-5; the D gene remains uncertain. The CDR3 in this case is CASSESSDQPQHF. The nucleotide sequence reads as follows: TGTGCCAGCAGTGAATCGAGCGATCAGCCCCAGCATTTT.